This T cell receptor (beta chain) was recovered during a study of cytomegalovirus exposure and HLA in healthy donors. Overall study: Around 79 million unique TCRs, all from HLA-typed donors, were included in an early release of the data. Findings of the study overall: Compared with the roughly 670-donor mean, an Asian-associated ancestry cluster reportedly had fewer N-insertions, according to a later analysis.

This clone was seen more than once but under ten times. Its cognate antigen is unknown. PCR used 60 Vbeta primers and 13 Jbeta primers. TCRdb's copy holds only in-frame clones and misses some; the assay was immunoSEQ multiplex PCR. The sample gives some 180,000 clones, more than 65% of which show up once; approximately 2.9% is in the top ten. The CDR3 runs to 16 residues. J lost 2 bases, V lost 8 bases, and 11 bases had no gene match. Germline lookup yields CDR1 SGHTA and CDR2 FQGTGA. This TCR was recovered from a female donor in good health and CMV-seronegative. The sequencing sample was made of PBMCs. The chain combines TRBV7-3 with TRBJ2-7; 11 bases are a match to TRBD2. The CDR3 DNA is TGTGCCAGCCCACATCCCCAGACTAGCGGGACCTACGAGCAGTACTTC. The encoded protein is CASPHPQTSGTYEQYF.